This T cell receptor (beta chain) appears in the sequencing data of a study of blood T cell repertoires in COVID-19. Method: immunoSEQ multiplex PCR; TCRdb's copy keeps in-frame clones and lacks some. The data contain about 59,000 clones, around 79% of them seen just once; the ten biggest clones take up approximately 14%. V shed 2 bases and J shed 4 bases, with 11 bases lying between them. Looked up from germline, CDR1 is SGHVS and CDR2 is FQNEAQ. The CDR3 is 14 residues long. The chain couples TRBV7-8 to TRBJ2-5, with D perhaps TRBD2 (5 bases). The receptor comes from a woman aged 70-85 years with acute or convalescent COVID-19. Sequencing was carried out using peripheral blood. CDR3 loop: CASSLYGRGETQYF. The CDR3 DNA sequence: TGTGCCAGCAGCTTATATGGGAGAGGAGAGACCCAGTACTTC. Supplemented by reference TRBV7-8 and TRBJ2-5, the full variable domain reads GAGVSQSPRYKVAKRGQDVALRCDPISGHVSLFWYQQALGQGPEFLTYFQNEAQLDKSGLPSDRFFAERPEGSVSTLKIQRTQQEDSAVYLCASSLYGRGETQYFGPGTRLLVL.